Following are 20 T cell receptor beta chains from one sample sequenced in a study of blood T cell repertoires in COVID-19 (dated by TCRdb to 2019 to 2021). Receptors were amplified or captured by the immunoSEQ multiplex PCR assay. In its TCRdb copy, this immuneACCESS table keeps in-frame sequences only and misses some clones. Where compared with another copy, unresolved V genes explain less than half of these, and the others have no known cause. A total of about 430,000 clones appear in this sample, about 88% of them only once. The top ten clones comprise roughly 1.4% of the sample. Sample: PBMCs or T cells enriched from blood (not recorded which). These TCRs come from a woman aged 18 to 35 who had been exposed to COVID-19.

The chain carries TRBV7-8 and TRBJ1-4, with TRBD1 identical over 9 bases. Germline V gene data show CDR1 as SGHVS and CDR2 as FQNEAQ. V was pared by 6 bases and J by 5 bases, with 4 bases of the junction left unmatched. This CDR3 contains 14 residues. The DNA of the CDR3 is TGTGCCAGCAGAGGGACAGGGTTAAATGAAAAACTGTTTTTT. Its translation is CASRGTGLNEKLFF. Full variable domain (outside the CDR3, taken from reference TRBV7-8 and TRBJ1-4): GAGVSQSPRYKVAKRGQDVALRCDPISGHVSLFWYQQALGQGPEFLTYFQNEAQLDKSGLPSDRFFAERPEGSVSTLKIQRTQQEDSAVYLCASRGTGLNEKLFFGSGTQLSVL.

Written as DNA, the CDR3 is TGTGCCAGCTCAGGGGGACTAGCGGTATACGAGCAGTACTTC. Its protein is CASSGGLAVYEQYF. The chain joins TRBV18 to TRBJ2-7; 11 nucleotides line up with TRBD2. V lost 5 bases to trimming and J lost 4 bases; unmatched junction nucleotides: 4. Germline V gene sequence: CDR1 KGHSH, CDR2 LQKENI. The CDR3 runs to 14 residues.

J is TRBJ2-5 and V is TRBV6-2 or TRBV6-3; 8 positions agree with TRBD2. Germline V gene sequence: CDR1 MNHEY, CDR2 SVGEGT. CDR3 length: 15 amino acids. V gave up 2 bases and J gave up 4 bases; unmatched junction bases: 6. CDR3 nucleotides: TGTGCCAGCAGTTACGCGGGGGGAATCGGAGAGACCCAGTACTTC. Translating gives CASSYAGGIGETQYF.

The chain has TRBV18 and TRBJ2-7; 7 bases are shared with TRBD1. The CDR3 extends over 14 amino acids. Losses at the gene ends were 3 bases for V and 6 bases for J; bases not matched to a gene: 8. Looked up from germline, CDR1 is KGHSH and CDR2 is LQKENI. CDR3: CASSPSLQGSEQYF. CDR3 sequence (DNA): TGTGCCAGCTCACCGAGTCTACAGGGGAGCGAGCAGTACTTC. Using reference TRBV18 and TRBJ2-7 for the parts outside the CDR3, the full variable domain is NAGVMQNPRHLVRRRGQEARLRCSPMKGHSHVYWYRQLPEEGLKFMVYLQKENIIDESGMPKERFSAEFPKEGPSILRIQQVVRGDSAAYFCASSPSLQGSEQYFGPGTRLTVT.

The chain carries TRBV11-3 and TRBJ2-1, with 10 bases lining up with TRBD1. This CDR3 has 13 residues. CDR1 is SGHNT, CDR2 YENEEA, per germline. V dropped 6 bases and J dropped 5; count of bases not matched to a gene: 1. CDR3 sequence: CASRGQGDNEQFF. The CDR3 DNA reads TGTGCCAGCAGAGGACAGGGGGACAATGAGCAGTTCTTC.

The table lists this clone with a count of one. The chain couples TRBV9 to TRBJ1-2; 7 nucleotides agree with TRBD1. CDR1 is SGDLS and CDR2 is YYNGEE in the germline V gene. With 2 bases clipped from V and 6 bases from J, the junction kept 10 bases outside the gene matches. The CDR3 sequence is 15 residues long. This CDR3 reads CASSVDMTGKNGYTF. Here the CDR3 DNA reads TGTGCCAGCAGCGTGGATATGACAGGGAAAAATGGCTACACCTTC.

This clone appeared many times. The chain joins TRBV6-5 to TRBJ1-6; 11 bases line up with TRBD1. The CDR3 is 13 residues long. Per the germline V gene, CDR1 is MNHEY and CDR2 is SVGAGI. The V gene end was trimmed by 9 bases and the J gene end by 9 bases; junction bases not matched to a gene: 4. The CDR3, as DNA: TGTGCCAGTGCGGGGACAGGGGGTTCACCCCTCCACTTT. This gives the protein CASAGTGGSPLHF.

The gene calls are TRBV9 and TRBJ2-2; a weak D match, TRBD1 (5 bases). This CDR3 region has 16 residues. CDR1 is SGDLS and CDR2 is YYNGEE in the germline V gene. V was clipped by 4 bases and J by 6 bases, with 19 bases between them. CDR3 protein: CASSHNRHSGSGELFF. CDR3 bases: TGTGCCAGCAGCCATAACCGACACTCAGGGTCCGGGGAGCTGTTTTTT.

The J gene is TRBJ1-2, the V gene TRBV11-2, with TRBD1 matching 11 bases. This CDR3 has 15 residues. Germline trimming cut 5 bases from V and 7 bases from J; bases unmatched to any gene: 9. CDR1 is SGHAT and CDR2 is FQNNGV in the germline V gene. DNA for the CDR3: TGTGCCAGCAGCCCCGGACAGGGGGCGTACGGTGGCTACACCTTC. Its protein is CASSPGQGAYGGYTF.

The chain uses TRBV19 and TRBJ2-2; 9 nucleotides match TRBD2. Germline assignment: CDR1 LNHDA and CDR2 SQIVND (reference sequence). V trimming: 1 base; J trimming: 2 bases; junction bases outside the gene matches: 5. The CDR3 is made up of 17 amino acids. CDR3 bases: TGTGCCAGTAGTATAGGTCTAGCGGGGACCAACACCGGGGAGCTGTTTTTT. It translates to CASSIGLAGTNTGELFF.

This clone was seen once. CDR3 loop: CASRVTGGARQETQYF. CDR3 nucleotides: TGTGCCAGCAGGGTGACAGGGGGTGCCCGCCAAGAGACCCAGTACTTC. V is TRBV27 and J is TRBJ2-5; 9 nucleotides match TRBD1. CDR1 is MNHEY and CDR2 is SMNVEV in the germline V gene (reference sequence). V was pared by 6 bases and J by 1 base, with 9 bases of the junction left unmatched. The CDR3 extends over 16 amino acids.

This clone was observed a handful of times. The gene calls are TRBV24-1 and TRBJ2-7; D is uncertain. Germline V gene lookup returns CDR1 KGHDR and CDR2 SFDVKD. Trimming took 4 bases from V and 0 from J, leaving 12 bases between them. The CDR3 has 15 amino acids. The CDR3 DNA follows: TGTGCCACCAGTGAATCCCGAGGAGTCTCCTACGAGCAGTACTTC. Its translation is CATSESRGVSYEQYF.

This chain joins TRBV4-1 and TRBJ2-2; 11 nucleotides line up with TRBD2. V trimming: 0 bases; J trimming: 1 base; junction bases outside the gene matches: 4. Germline V lookup: CDR1 MGHRA, CDR2 YSYEKL. CDR3 size: 18 residues. The CDR3 DNA is TGCGCCAGCAGCCAAGATCTAGCGGGGGGATGGAACACCGGGGAGCTGTTTTTT. Translating it yields CASSQDLAGGWNTGELFF.

The rearrangement links TRBV10-2 to TRBJ2-1, with D perhaps TRBD2 (5 bases). The V and J ends lost 10 bases and 1 base respectively, with 23 bases between them. Germline loops: CDR1 WSHSY, CDR2 SAAADI. The CDR3 length is 17 residues. The CDR3 nucleotides are TGCGCCACCATGGGCGGGCCGGCTAAAATTTCCTACAATGAGCAGTTCTTC. Protein product: CATMGGPAKISYNEQFF.

The V and J genes are TRBV19 and TRBJ1-3, with 9 bases fitting TRBD1. V lost 4 bases to trimming and J lost 2 bases; unmatched junction nucleotides: 9. Germline-derived CDR1 and CDR2 are LNHDA and SQIVND (reference sequence). The CDR3 consists of 17 residues. CDR3 protein: CASSTGQGFTAGNTIYF. DNA for the CDR3: TGTGCCAGTAGTACGGGACAGGGTTTTACCGCTGGAAACACCATATATTTT.

This chain links TRBV2 with TRBJ1-2; the match to TRBD1 covers 9 bases. The germline V gene encodes CDR1 SNHLY and CDR2 FYNNEI. Trimming removed 8 bases from V and 4 bases from J; junction bases left unmatched: 14. The CDR3 is made up of 16 amino acids. The CDR3 DNA is TGTGCCAGCGGGCAGGGACAGGGCCTATGGGGCTATGGCTACACCTTC. It translates to CASGQGQGLWGYGYTF.

The chain employs TRBV28 and TRBJ1-5; the D is unclear. Germline lookup yields CDR1 MDHEN and CDR2 SYDVKM. CDR3 length equals 14 residues. V dropped 7 bases and J dropped 3 bases, with 13 bases sitting between them. CDR3 nucleotide sequence: TGTGCCAGCACCTTGGCGGGCATCAATCAGCCCCAGCATTTT. Protein product: CASTLAGINQPQHF.

The V call is TRBV27, the J call TRBJ2-7; 8 bases are shared with TRBD2. J gave up 2 bases and V 5 bases, and 11 bases lay outside the gene matches. Germline values: CDR1 MNHEY, CDR2 SMNVEV (reference sequence). The CDR3 has 16 amino acids. CDR3 coding DNA: TGTGCCAGCAGTACCGGAGGGGGACTAGGGACCTACGAGCAGTACTTC. This sequence encodes CASSTGGGLGTYEQYF.

The chain joins TRBV6-5 to TRBJ2-5; perhaps TRBD2 as D (6 bases). Germline V gives CDR1 MNHEY, CDR2 SVGAGI. This CDR3 is built from 13 residues. V lost 4 bases to trimming and J lost 5 bases, with 11 bases between them. The CDR3 is CASSLLAAETQYF. For the CDR3, the DNA is TGTGCCAGCAGTTTGTTAGCGGCGGAGACCCAGTACTTC.

This chain connects TRBV5-6 to TRBJ1-2; D is unresolved. Germline assignment: CDR1 SGHDT and CDR2 YYEEEE. There are 14 residues in the CDR3. V shed 2 bases and J shed 0 bases, with 8 bases lying between them. The CDR3 loop reads CASSFPGTNYGYTF. In nucleotides, the CDR3 is TGTGCCAGCAGCTTCCCGGGAACTAACTATGGCTACACCTTC.